The sequence of this TCR beta chain was determined in a study of T cell responses to AZD1222 COVID-19 vaccine. Points from the study as a whole: Two AZD1222 administrations were followed by greater Spike-specific TCR breadth and depth. Scientists sampled the repertoires only once the peak T cell response had passed. Baseline testing showed seropositivity in only six or seven AZD1222 recipients. Donors were largely white British and mainly female; clonal diversity was possibly underestimated.

V was cut by 3 bases and J by 3 bases, with 8 bases left in between. The CDR3 runs 14 residues. Germline V gene lookup returns CDR1 LNHDA and CDR2 SQIVND (reference sequence). Note on this clone: No antigen is known for it.

Clones were sequenced by immunoSEQ multiplex PCR, and TCRdb holds only the in-frame ones, with some missing. The sample has around 110,000 clones; roughly 85% are singletons. This sample comprised peripheral blood, obtained on day 0 of MenACWY control vaccination. V is TRBV19 and J is TRBJ1-4, with a weak D call TRBD1 (5 bases). The source is an adult in good health. The CDR3 spells CASSMRGANEKLFF. The CDR3 nucleotides are TGTGCCAGTAGTATGAGGGGAGCTAATGAAAAACTGTTTTTT.